This T cell receptor (beta chain) originates from a study of blood T cell repertoires in COVID-19. About the research overall: Researchers got acute and convalescent COVID-19 samples from the United States, Italy and Spain. Sources were T cells, B-cell-depleted T cells, or PBMCs; the material itself was cDNA or gDNA.

Source study methods: Reference gene primer amplification gave nucleated cell count estimates. TCRdb keeps only in-frame clones here, not all; method: immunoSEQ multiplex PCR. That table gives V, J and clone size, and the DNA gave D and trimming. The data contain over 45,000 clones, over 75% of them seen just once; the ten biggest clones take up over 5.5%. V lost 0 bases, J lost 2 bases, and 13 bases lay in between. Germline V gene data show CDR1 as SGHRS and CDR2 as YFSETQ. The CDR3 runs 16 residues. The sequence derives from a man between 60 and 75 years old with acute or convalescent COVID-19. The material sequenced was peripheral blood. The V and J genes are TRBV5-1 and TRBJ2-3, with D possibly TRBD2 on 5 matching bases. CDR3 region: CASSLDLLLATDTQYF. CDR3 sequence (DNA): TGCGCCAGCAGCTTGGACCTCCTTCTAGCCACAGATACGCAGTATTTT.